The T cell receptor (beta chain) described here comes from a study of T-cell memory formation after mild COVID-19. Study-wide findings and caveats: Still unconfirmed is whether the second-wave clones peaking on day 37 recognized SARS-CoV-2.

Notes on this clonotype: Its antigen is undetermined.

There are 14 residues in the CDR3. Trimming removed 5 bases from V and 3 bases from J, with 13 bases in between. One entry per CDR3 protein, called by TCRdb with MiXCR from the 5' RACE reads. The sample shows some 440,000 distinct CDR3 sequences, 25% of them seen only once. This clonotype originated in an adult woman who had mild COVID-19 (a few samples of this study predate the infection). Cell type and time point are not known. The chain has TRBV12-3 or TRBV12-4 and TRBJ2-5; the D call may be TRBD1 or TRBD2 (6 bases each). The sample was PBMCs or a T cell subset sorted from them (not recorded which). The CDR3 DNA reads TGTGCCAGCAGTACCCCGGGGGCGGAAGAGACCCAGTACTTC. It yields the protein CASSTPGAEETQYF.